The text below deals with one T cell receptor (beta chain). As yet, its antigen is unknown. V lost 4 bases and J 5 bases, leaving 15 bases between the germline ends. CDR3 length: 14 amino acids. The germline V gene has CDR1 SGHVS and CDR2 FQNEAQ. The data derive from a study of T cell repertoires in cytomegalovirus infection. Study overall: Public TCR beta signatures were indicative of both CMV infection and a matching HLA type.

Study outcomes and limitations: Ex vivo, HLA-C-restricted CMV-specific TCR beta clonotypes prevailed over the rest of the response. CMV carriers with the relevant HLA were identified by cumulative public TCR beta family frequency.

TCRdb used MiXCR to reprocess the reads, holding one entry per CDR3 protein. The sample lists 350,000 to 400,000 distinct CDR3 sequences, roughly 34% occurring once. The material sequenced was cultured PBMCs, taken from culture after CMV antigen stimulation. This rearrangement joins TRBV7-8 to TRBJ2-7, with D possibly being TRBD1 or TRBD2 (5 bases each). The receptor was isolated from a human donor in good health (CMV status not recorded). Some clones in this sample may be carry-over from other donors' samples. CDR3 nucleotides: TGTGCCAGCAGCTCCCTTGGGGGAGCAAACGAGCAGTACGTC. This encodes CASSSLGGANEQYV.